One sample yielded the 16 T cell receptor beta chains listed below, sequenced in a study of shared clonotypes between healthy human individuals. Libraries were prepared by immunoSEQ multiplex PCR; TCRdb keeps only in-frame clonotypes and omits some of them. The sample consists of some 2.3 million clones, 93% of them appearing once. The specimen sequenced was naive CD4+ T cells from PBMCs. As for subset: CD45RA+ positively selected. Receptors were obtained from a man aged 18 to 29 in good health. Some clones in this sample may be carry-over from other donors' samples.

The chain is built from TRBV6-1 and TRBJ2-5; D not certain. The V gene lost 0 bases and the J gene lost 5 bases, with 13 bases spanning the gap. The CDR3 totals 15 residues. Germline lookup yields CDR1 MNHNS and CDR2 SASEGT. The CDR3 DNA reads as TGTGCCAGCAGTGAAGCGCGCCTTTCCGTGGAGACCCAGTACTTC. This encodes CASSEARLSVETQYF.

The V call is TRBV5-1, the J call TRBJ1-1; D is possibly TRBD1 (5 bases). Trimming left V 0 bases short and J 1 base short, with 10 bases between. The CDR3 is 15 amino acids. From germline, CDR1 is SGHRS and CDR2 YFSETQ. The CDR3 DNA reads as TGCGCCAGCAGCTTGGAGGGGTTGGGGAACACTGAAGCTTTCTTT. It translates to CASSLEGLGNTEAFF.

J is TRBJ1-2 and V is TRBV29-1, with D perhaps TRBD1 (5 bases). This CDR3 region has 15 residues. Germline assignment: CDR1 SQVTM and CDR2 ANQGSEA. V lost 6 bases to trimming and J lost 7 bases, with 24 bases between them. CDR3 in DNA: TGCAGCGTCATGGGGGAACGTCAAACTGGCGGTGGCTACACCTTC. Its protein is CSVMGERQTGGGYTF.

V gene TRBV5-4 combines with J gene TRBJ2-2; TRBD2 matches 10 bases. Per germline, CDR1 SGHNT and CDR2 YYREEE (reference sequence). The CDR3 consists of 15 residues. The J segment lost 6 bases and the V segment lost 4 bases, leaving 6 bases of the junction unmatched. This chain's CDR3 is CASSGAGGRSGELFF. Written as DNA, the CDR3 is TGTGCCAGCAGCGGAGCGGGAGGGAGGTCCGGGGAGCTGTTTTTT.

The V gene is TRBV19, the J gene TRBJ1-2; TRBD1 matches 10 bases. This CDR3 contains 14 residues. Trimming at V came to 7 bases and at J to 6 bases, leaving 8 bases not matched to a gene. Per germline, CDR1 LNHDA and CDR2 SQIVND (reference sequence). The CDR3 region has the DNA TGTGCCAGTACCCCCGGGACAGGGGAGAATGGCTACACCTTC. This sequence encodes CASTPGTGENGYTF.

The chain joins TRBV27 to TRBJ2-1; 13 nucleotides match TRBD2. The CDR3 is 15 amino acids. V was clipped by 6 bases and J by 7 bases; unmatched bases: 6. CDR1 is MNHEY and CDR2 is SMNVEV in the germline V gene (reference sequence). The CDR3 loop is CASRGLGLAGNEQFF. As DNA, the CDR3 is TGTGCCAGCAGGGGGTTGGGACTAGCGGGGAATGAGCAGTTCTTC.

CDR3 region: CASSFGIYRRNTEAFF. DNA of the CDR3: TGTGCCAGCAGTTTTGGGATATACAGGCGGAACACTGAAGCTTTCTTT. The rearrangement joins TRBV28 to TRBJ1-1; TRBD1 is a possible D gene (5 bases). The CDR3 totals 16 residues. Germline assignment: CDR1 MDHEN and CDR2 SYDVKM. The V gene lost 3 bases and the J gene lost 1 base, with 15 bases spanning the gap.

The CDR3 sequence: CASSGGSGYGYTF. The CDR3 region has the DNA TGTGCCAGCAGTGGAGGGTCAGGATATGGCTACACCTTC. The V call is TRBV6-4, the J call TRBJ1-2; D uncertain. The CDR3 consists of 13 residues. V was pared by 4 bases and J by 5 bases, with 11 bases between. The germline V gene has CDR1 MRHNA and CDR2 SNTAGT.

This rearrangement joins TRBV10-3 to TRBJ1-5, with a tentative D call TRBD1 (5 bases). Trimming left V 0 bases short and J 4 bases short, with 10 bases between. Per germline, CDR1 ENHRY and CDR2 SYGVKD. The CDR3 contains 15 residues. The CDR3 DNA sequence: TGTGCCATCAGTGAGTCCGGCAGGGCGAATCAGCCCCAGCATTTT. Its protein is CAISESGRANQPQHF.

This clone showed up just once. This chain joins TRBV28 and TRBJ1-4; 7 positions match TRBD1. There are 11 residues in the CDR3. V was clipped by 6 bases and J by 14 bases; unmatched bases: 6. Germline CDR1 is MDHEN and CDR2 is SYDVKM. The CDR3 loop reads CASRKQGFLFF. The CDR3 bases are TGTGCCAGCAGAAAACAGGGGTTTCTGTTTTTT.

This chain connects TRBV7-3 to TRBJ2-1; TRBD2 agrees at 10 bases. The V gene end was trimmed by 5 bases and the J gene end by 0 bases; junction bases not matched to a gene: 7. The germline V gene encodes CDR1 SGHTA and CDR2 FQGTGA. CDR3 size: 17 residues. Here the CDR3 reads CASSLLAGVSSYNEQFF. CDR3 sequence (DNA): TGTGCCAGCAGCCTTCTAGCGGGGGTTAGCTCCTACAATGAGCAGTTCTTC.

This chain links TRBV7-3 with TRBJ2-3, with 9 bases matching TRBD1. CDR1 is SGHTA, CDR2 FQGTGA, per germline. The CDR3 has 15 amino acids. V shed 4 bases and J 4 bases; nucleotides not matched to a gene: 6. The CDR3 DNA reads TGTGCCAGCAGCTCGGACAGGGGTATGCCAGATACGCAGTATTTT. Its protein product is CASSSDRGMPDTQYF.

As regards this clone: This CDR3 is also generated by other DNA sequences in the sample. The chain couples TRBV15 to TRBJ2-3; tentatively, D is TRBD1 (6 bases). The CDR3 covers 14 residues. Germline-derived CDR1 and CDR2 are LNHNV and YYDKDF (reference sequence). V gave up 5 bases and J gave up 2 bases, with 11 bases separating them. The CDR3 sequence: CATSRGGYTDTQYF. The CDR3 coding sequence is TGTGCCACCAGCCGAGGGGGTTACACAGATACGCAGTATTTT. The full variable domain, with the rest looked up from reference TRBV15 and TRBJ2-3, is DAMVIQNPRYQVTQFGKPVTLSCSQTLNHNVMYWYQQKSSQAPKLLFHYYDKDFNNEADTPDNFQSRRPNTSFCFLDIRSPGLGDTAMYLCATSRGGYTDTQYFGPGTRLTVL.

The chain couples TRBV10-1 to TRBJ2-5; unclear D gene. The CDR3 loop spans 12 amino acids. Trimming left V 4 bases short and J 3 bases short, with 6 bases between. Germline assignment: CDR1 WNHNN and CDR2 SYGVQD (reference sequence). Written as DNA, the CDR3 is TGCGCCAGCAGTGGGGATAAAGAGACCCAGTACTTC. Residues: CASSGDKETQYF.

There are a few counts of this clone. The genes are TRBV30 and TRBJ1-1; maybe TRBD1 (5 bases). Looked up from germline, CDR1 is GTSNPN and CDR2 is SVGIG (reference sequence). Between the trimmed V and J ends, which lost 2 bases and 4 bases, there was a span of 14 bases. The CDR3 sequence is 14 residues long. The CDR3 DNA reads TGTGCCTGGAGTTTGGGGCGTAGAGCCACTGAAGCTTTCTTT. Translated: CAWSLGRRATEAFF.

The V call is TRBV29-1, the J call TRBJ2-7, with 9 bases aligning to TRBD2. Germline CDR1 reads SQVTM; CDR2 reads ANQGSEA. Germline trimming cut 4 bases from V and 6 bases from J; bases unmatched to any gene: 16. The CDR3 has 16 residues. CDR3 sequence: CSVAPVVLAGEGEQYF. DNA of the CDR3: TGCAGCGTTGCCCCCGTGGTCTTAGCGGGAGAAGGCGAGCAGTACTTC.